The 32 T cell receptor beta chains given below trace back to one sample, sequenced in a study of T cell changes during pregnancy in multiple sclerosis. Assay: immunoSEQ multiplex PCR; the TCRdb copy retains only in-frame clones and omits some. The repertoire includes tens of thousands of clones, approximately 91% of them detected once, and about 1.5% sits in the top ten. The input for sequencing was peripheral blood, taken in the second trimester of pregnancy. These receptors were collected from a female donor with multiple sclerosis, enrolled in a pregnancy study.

The chain recombines TRBV27 with TRBJ2-7; TRBD1 agrees at 7 bases. The CDR3 is made up of 13 amino acids. Germline CDR1 reads MNHEY; CDR2 reads SMNVEV (reference sequence). The V and J ends lost 2 bases and 3 bases, in that order; junction bases with no gene match: 1. The CDR3 DNA follows: TGTGCCAGCAGTTTACAGGGGGACTACGAGCAGTACTTC. The encoded protein is CASSLQGDYEQYF.

V is TRBV5-1 and J is TRBJ2-5, with a possible D match to TRBD2 (7 bases). V lost 7 bases to trimming and J lost 4 bases, with 14 bases between them. The CDR3 totals 13 residues. The germline gives CDR1 SGHRS, CDR2 YFSETQ. The CDR3 DNA is TGCGCCAGCGGGGGGGCTGTAGTAGAGACCCAGTACTTC. Encoded protein: CASGGAVVETQYF.

This rearrangement joins TRBV7-2 to TRBJ1-1, with D hard to call. V was shortened by 5 bases and J by 5 bases, with 15 bases between the two germline ends. Germline V CDR1 and CDR2: SGHTA, FQGNSA. The CDR3 sequence is 14 residues long. This CDR3 is CASSPPGRYTEAFF. CDR3 DNA: TGTGCCAGCAGCCCCCCCGGGAGGTATACTGAAGCTTTCTTT. Full variable domain (remainder filled in from reference TRBV7-2 and TRBJ1-1): GAGVSQSPSNKVTEKGKDVELRCDPISGHTALYWYRQSLGQGLEFLIYFQGNSAPDKSGLPSDRFSAERTGGSVSTLTIQRTQQEDSAVYLCASSPPGRYTEAFFGQGTRLTVV.

The chain carries TRBV28 and TRBJ2-2; TRBD2 might be the D (6 bases). Germline CDR1 and CDR2: MDHEN and SYDVKM. The CDR3 has 15 amino acids. V was shortened by 5 bases and J by 2 bases, with 12 bases between the two germline ends. The CDR3 region has the DNA TGTGCCAGCAGTCTTACTAGCCCCAACACCGGGGAGCTGTTTTTT. Encoded protein: CASSLTSPNTGELFF.

The DNA of the CDR3 is TGCGCCAGCAGCTCCTACAGGGCGTCGAACACCGGGGAGCTGTTTTTT. Residues: CASSSYRASNTGELFF. The gene calls are TRBV5-1 and TRBJ2-2, with D tentatively TRBD1 (6 bases). This CDR3 region has 16 residues. Deletions cut 3 bases from V and 0 bases from J, with 12 bases between. Germline CDR1 is SGHRS and CDR2 is YFSETQ.

This rearrangement joins TRBV28 to TRBJ1-2; tentatively, D is TRBD1 (6 bases). Germline values: CDR1 MDHEN, CDR2 SYDVKM. V dropped 2 bases and J dropped 2 bases, with 15 bases sitting between them. The CDR3 length is 16 residues. CDR3 coding DNA: TGTGCCAGCAGTTTAGGGGAACAGGGCCTAAACTATGGCTACACCTTC. Amino acid sequence: CASSLGEQGLNYGYTF.

The chain recombines TRBV7-9 with TRBJ1-2; the D gene is possibly TRBD1 (5 bases). Germline-derived CDR1 and CDR2 are SEHNR and FQNEAQ (reference sequence). V was pared by 1 base and J by 8 bases, with 14 bases between. The length of the CDR3 is 14 residues. The CDR3 loop is CASSLELLGAGYTF. CDR3 in DNA: TGTGCCAGCAGCTTAGAATTGTTAGGGGCGGGCTACACCTTC.

The chain employs TRBV11-3 and TRBJ2-5; tentative D call: TRBD2 (6 bases). CDR1 SGHNT and CDR2 YENEEA come from the germline V gene. V shed 5 bases and J shed 5 bases, with 12 bases lying between them. The CDR3 covers 13 residues. CDR3 sequence: CASSRAGWETQYF. In nucleotides, the CDR3 is TGTGCCAGCAGCCGAGCGGGTTGGGAGACCCAGTACTTC.

This clone was observed a single time. The chain employs TRBV5-1 and TRBJ2-5, with a tentative D call TRBD1 (5 bases). The germline V gene has CDR1 SGHRS and CDR2 YFSETQ. The V end was cut by 2 bases, the J end by 7 bases, with 15 bases between. This CDR3 is built from 14 residues. CDR3: CASSLGQGHGTQYF. The CDR3 DNA reads TGCGCCAGCAGCTTAGGGCAGGGCCACGGGACCCAGTACTTC.

The gene calls are TRBV5-4 and TRBJ2-2, with 7 bases identical to TRBD2. Germline V gives CDR1 SGHNT, CDR2 YYREEE (reference sequence). The CDR3 sequence is 18 residues long. V was pared by 0 bases and J by 4 bases, with 12 bases of the junction left unmatched. The CDR3 is CASSLAKWGGGATGELFF. The DNA for the CDR3 is TGTGCCAGCAGCTTGGCCAAGTGGGGCGGGGGAGCCACCGGGGAGCTGTTTTTT.

V usage is TRBV2 and J usage is TRBJ2-1; the D is unclear. V was trimmed by 10 bases and J by 2 bases, leaving 6 bases between them. CDR1 and CDR2 from the germline V gene are SNHLY and FYNNEI. The CDR3 loop spans 11 amino acids. This CDR3 is CANSAYNEQFF. CDR3 nucleotide sequence: TGTGCCAACAGCGCCTACAATGAGCAGTTCTTC. The whole variable domain, filled in from reference TRBV2 and TRBJ2-1, reads EPEVTQTPSHQVTQMGQEVILRCVPISNHLYFYWYRQILGQKVEFLVSFYNNEISEKSEIFDDQFSVERPDGSNFTLKIRSTKLEDSAMYFCANSAYNEQFFGPGTRLTVL.

This chain links TRBV27 with TRBJ1-4, with D possibly matching TRBD1 (6 bases). Germline CDR1 reads MNHEY; CDR2 reads SMNVEV (reference sequence). The ends were cut back, 8 bases at V and 4 bases at J, with 14 bases in the middle. This CDR3 is built from 14 residues. Here the CDR3 DNA reads TGTGCCAGCCAGCGTCAGGGGATTAATGAAAAACTGTTTTTT. Protein product: CASQRQGINEKLFF.

This sequence joins TRBV6-1 and TRBJ1-3; TRBD1 might be the D (5 bases). Trimming removed 7 bases from V and 0 bases from J, with 7 bases in between. The CDR3 covers 13 residues. Germline values: CDR1 MNHNS, CDR2 SASEGT. In nucleotides, the CDR3 is TGTGCCAGCAAAGGGGCCTCTGGAAACACCATATATTTT. It specifies CASKGASGNTIYF.

Sample share makes this clone medium-sized. This chain connects TRBV18 to TRBJ1-4, with a possible D match to TRBD1 (5 bases). The CDR3 contains 14 residues. Germline V gene data show CDR1 as KGHSH and CDR2 as LQKENI. Between the trimmed V and J ends, which lost 7 bases and 7 bases, there was a span of 16 bases. The CDR3 coding sequence is TGTGCCAGCTTCTCCGGGACTCGGACTGAAAAACTGTTTTTT. It specifies CASFSGTRTEKLFF.

V and J are TRBV7-2 and TRBJ2-2, with 7 bases aligning to TRBD2. The CDR3 loop spans 15 amino acids. Germline CDR1 and CDR2: SGHTA and FQGNSA. Unmatched junction bases numbered 5, after V lost 2 bases and J lost 5 bases. The CDR3 DNA sequence: TGTGCCAGCAGCTTATTTCCAGCGGGGACCGGGGAGCTGTTTTTT. As protein: CASSLFPAGTGELFF.

The V call is TRBV6-1, the J call TRBJ2-3; 10 nucleotides match TRBD2. Germline V gene lookup returns CDR1 MNHNS and CDR2 SASEGT. V trimming: 10 bases; J trimming: 4 bases; junction bases outside the gene matches: 8. The CDR3 extends over 14 amino acids. The chain's CDR3 is CATGTSASADTQYF. The CDR3 coding sequence is TGTGCCACCGGGACTAGCGCGAGTGCAGATACGCAGTATTTT.

The chain uses TRBV9 and TRBJ1-1; maybe TRBD1 (6 bases). Germline CDR1 reads SGDLS; CDR2 reads YYNGEE. CDR3 length equals 13 residues. The V gene lost 2 bases and the J gene lost 3 bases, with 8 bases spanning the gap. The CDR3 sequence: CASSVTGYTEAFF. CDR3 coding DNA: TGTGCCAGCAGCGTCACAGGGTACACTGAAGCTTTCTTT.

The chain has TRBV29-1 and TRBJ2-6; tentative D call: TRBD2 (5 bases). This CDR3 has 14 residues. CDR1 and CDR2 from the germline V gene are SQVTM and ANQGSEA. V was shortened by 5 bases and J by 1 base, with 9 bases between the two germline ends. The CDR3 loop is CSVTEGSGANVLTF. CDR3 nucleotide sequence: TGCAGCGTTACCGAGGGATCTGGGGCCAACGTCCTGACTTTC.

The sample holds one count of this clone. The chain has TRBV2 and TRBJ2-1; 7 bases are shared with TRBD1. V was pared by 6 bases and J by 2 bases, with 10 bases of the junction left unmatched. CDR3 size: 16 residues. Germline values: CDR1 SNHLY, CDR2 FYNNEI. Here the CDR3 DNA reads TGTGCCAGCAGCGCTCCGGGACAGCGTACCTACAATGAGCAGTTCTTC. It translates to CASSAPGQRTYNEQFF.

This chain connects TRBV5-1 to TRBJ2-7; D gene uncertain. This CDR3 contains 14 residues. V shed 2 bases and J shed 0 bases, with 9 bases lying between them. The V gene's germline CDR1 is SGHRS and CDR2 YFSETQ. The CDR3 DNA sequence: TGCGCCAGCAGCTTAAACAGCAACTCCTACGAGCAGTACTTC. Translation: CASSLNSNSYEQYF.

The chain employs TRBV9 and TRBJ2-1; 7 nucleotides line up with TRBD1. Germline V gene data show CDR1 as SGDLS and CDR2 as YYNGEE. V dropped 5 bases and J dropped 4; count of bases not matched to a gene: 15. The CDR3 sequence is 17 residues long. The CDR3 nucleotides read TGTGCCAGCAGTACTTACTACAGGGGAATGGAGTACAATGAGCAGTTCTTC. Translating it yields CASSTYYRGMEYNEQFF.

V is TRBV11-2 and J is TRBJ2-7; D gene ambiguous. This CDR3 contains 12 residues. Trimming cost V 1 base and J 6 bases, with 7 bases left between them. CDR1 is SGHAT and CDR2 is FQNNGV in the germline V gene. The CDR3 coding sequence is TGTGCCAGCAGCTTAGTGTACTCCGAGCAGTACTTC. Protein: CASSLVYSEQYF.

This clone was recorded only once. A read error may produce the germline difference seen at one junction end. The chain couples TRBV28 to TRBJ2-2, with D tentatively TRBD2 (6 bases). CDR3 size: 15 residues. Germline values: CDR1 MDHEN, CDR2 SYDVKM. The CDR3 nucleotides are TGTGCCAACAGTGACACTCGACTAGGGACCGGGGAGCTGTTTTTT. Its translation is CANSDTRLGTGELFF.

This chain connects TRBV2 to TRBJ2-7; 8 bases fit TRBD1. The CDR3 has 18 amino acids. V shed 6 bases and J 0 bases; nucleotides not matched to a gene: 16. The germline V gene encodes CDR1 SNHLY and CDR2 FYNNEI. CDR3 nucleotides: TGTGCCAGCAGGACCCCACATGACGACAGGGGAAGCTCCTACGAGCAGTACTTC. Its protein product is CASRTPHDDRGSSYEQYF.

This clone was counted a single time. The chain links TRBV5-4 to TRBJ2-4, with D unresolved. Trimming removed 0 bases from V and 4 bases from J, with 5 bases in between. The V gene's germline CDR1 is SGHNT and CDR2 YYREEE (reference sequence). This CDR3 has 13 amino acids. The CDR3, as DNA: TGTGCCAGCAGCTTGGTCGGGAAAAACATTCAGTACTTC. It specifies CASSLVGKNIQYF.

This chain links TRBV29-1 with TRBJ1-2; weak D call: TRBD1 (6 bases). CDR1 is SQVTM and CDR2 is ANQGSEA in the germline V gene. Trimming pared 7 bases from V and 2 bases from J, leaving 14 bases between. The CDR3 runs to 13 residues. CDR3 sequence reads: CSAPEGVNYGYTF. The CDR3 DNA reads TGCAGCGCCCCCGAGGGGGTGAACTATGGCTACACCTTC. Full variable domain (missing parts from reference TRBV29-1 and TRBJ1-2): SAVISQKPSRDICQRGTSLTIQCQVDSQVTMMFWYRQQPGQSLTLIATANQGSEATYESGFVIDKFPISRPNLTFSTLTVSNMSPEDSSIYLCSAPEGVNYGYTFGSGTRLTVV.

V usage is TRBV2 and J usage is TRBJ1-2; possibly TRBD1 for D (6 bases). Germline V gene sequence: CDR1 SNHLY, CDR2 FYNNEI. The CDR3 has 14 residues. Trimming took off 10 bases at V and 3 bases at J, with 18 bases between the two ends. CDR3 sequence: CATNGGGKHYGYTF. The CDR3, as DNA: TGTGCCACAAACGGGGGGGGCAAGCACTATGGCTACACCTTC.

The rearrangement uses TRBV9 and TRBJ1-5; D call uncertain. CDR3 length equals 13 residues. The germline V gene has CDR1 SGDLS and CDR2 YYNGEE. Trimming took 4 bases from V and 4 from J, leaving 9 bases between them. The CDR3, as DNA: TGTGCCAGCAGCCGTGGGGAGAATCAGCCCCAGCATTTT. Translating gives CASSRGENQPQHF.

This clone was seen a handful of times. The chain has TRBV2 and TRBJ2-2; weak D call: TRBD2 (6 bases). The CDR3 has 16 residues. Trimming removed 3 bases at V and 3 bases at J, with 14 bases between. Germline assignment: CDR1 SNHLY and CDR2 FYNNEI. CDR3 DNA: TGTGCCAGCAGTGATGGGGGGTGGGCGGACACCGGGGAGCTGTTTTTT. It yields the protein CASSDGGWADTGELFF.

V is TRBV9 and J is TRBJ2-1; TRBD1 agrees at 12 bases. Germline V gives CDR1 SGDLS, CDR2 YYNGEE. Trimming at V came to 4 bases and at J to 6 bases, leaving 5 bases not matched to a gene. The CDR3 contains 15 residues. CDR3 bases: TGTGCCAGCAGCTGGGGACAGGGGGCCCCCAATGAGCAGTTCTTC. It codes for CASSWGQGAPNEQFF.

CDR3 sequence: CASSLGPPGQISPLHF. As DNA, the CDR3 is TGTGCCAGCAGCTTGGGTCCCCCGGGACAGATTTCACCCCTCCACTTT. The chain couples TRBV5-6 to TRBJ1-6, with 7 bases fitting TRBD1. The germline CDR1 and CDR2 sequences are SGHDT and YYEEEE. The CDR3 extends over 16 amino acids. The ends lost 0 bases at V and 9 bases at J; junction bases unmatched: 9. The full variable domain, its missing parts supplied by reference TRBV5-6 and TRBJ1-6, is DAGVTQSPTHLIKTRGQQVTLRCSPKSGHDTVSWYQQALGQGPQFIFQYYEEEERQRGNFPDRFSGHQFPNYSSELNVNALLLGDSALYLCASSLGPPGQISPLHFGNGTRLTVT.

V is TRBV29-1 and J is TRBJ1-2; 7 nucleotides align to TRBD1. CDR3 length equals 12 residues. CDR1 is SQVTM, CDR2 ANQGSEA, per germline. The V and J ends lost 5 bases and 4 bases, in that order; junction bases with no gene match: 4. Here the CDR3 reads CSVYRGTYGYTF. The CDR3 nucleotides read TGCAGCGTTTACAGGGGAACCTATGGCTACACCTTC. The variable domain in full, completed from reference TRBV29-1 and TRBJ1-2, reads SAVISQKPSRDICQRGTSLTIQCQVDSQVTMMFWYRQQPGQSLTLIATANQGSEATYESGFVIDKFPISRPNLTFSTLTVSNMSPEDSSIYLCSVYRGTYGYTFGSGTRLTVV.